This T cell receptor (beta chain) is from a study of T cells in narcolepsy. Study-wide context: Enrolled donors included narcolepsy type 1 or type 2 patients and healthy controls.

Concerning this clone itself: What it binds is unknown.

Trimming shortened V by 4 bases and J by 8 bases, and 15 bases separated the two germline ends. This CDR3 contains 14 residues. CDR1 SGHKS and CDR2 YYEKEE come from the germline V gene (reference sequence). The study, taken as a whole, reports: Reportedly, autoreactive clonotypes were serially detected in patients' blood but not controls'.

Profiled with immunoSEQ multiplex PCR; TCRdb holds only in-frame clones, not every one. This repertoire shows some 29,000 clones, around 87% found once; its top ten account for more than 0.75%. Sequencing was carried out using memory (CD45RA-) CD4+ T cells from blood. This chain uses TRBV5-5 with TRBJ1-4; D uncertain. The origin of this receptor is a human donor in good health. The CDR3 is CASSTSTWQEKLFF. The DNA for the CDR3 is TGTGCCAGCAGCACTTCTACCTGGCAGGAAAAACTGTTTTTT. The full variable domain, with the rest looked up from reference TRBV5-5 and TRBJ1-4, is DAGVTQSPTHLIKTRGQQVTLRCSPISGHKSVSWYQQVLGQGPQFIFQYYEKEERGRGNFPDRFSARQFPNYSSELNVNALLLGDSALYLCASSTSTWQEKLFFGSGTQLSVL.